Following are 8 T cell receptor beta chains from one sample sequenced in a study of CD8 T cells in ankylosing spondylitis. TCRdb re-derived calls from the 5' RACE reads in MiXCR, one entry per CDR3 protein. The sample has 40,000 to 55,000 distinct CDR3 sequences; approximately 8% are singletons. The specimen was blood, either unsorted or a sorted T cell fraction (not recorded which). The source is a female donor with ankylosing spondylitis or in good health (not recorded which).

This clonotype was observed many times. This rearrangement joins TRBV5-1 to TRBJ2-3; D perhaps matches TRBD1 (6 bases). The V gene's germline CDR1 is SGHRS and CDR2 YFSETQ. The CDR3 length is 15 residues. The V and J ends lost 0 bases and 3 bases respectively, with 11 bases between them. The CDR3 here is CASSLGTVATDTQYF. For the CDR3, the DNA is TGCGCCAGCAGCTTGGGGACAGTGGCTACAGATACGCAGTATTTT.

This clonotype was counted many times. The gene calls are TRBV28 and TRBJ2-6; D gene unclear. The CDR3 has 13 amino acids. CDR1 and CDR2 (germline): MDHEN, SYDVKM. With 7 bases removed from V and 4 bases from J, the gap between germline ends came to 8 bases. Here the CDR3 reads CASTRLGANVLTF. CDR3 DNA sequence: TGTGCCAGCACCCGGTTAGGGGCCAACGTCCTGACTTTC.

This clonotype was picked up many times. The chain employs TRBV7-8 and TRBJ2-7; possibly TRBD1 or TRBD2 for D (6 bases each). V was cut by 5 bases and J by 3 bases, with 17 bases left in between. CDR1 and CDR2 from the germline V gene are SGHVS and FQNEAQ. The CDR3 runs 15 residues. In DNA form, the CDR3 reads TGTGCCAGCAGCCCTGCGAGGGGGAGGTTCTACGAGCAGTACTTC. Encoded protein: CASSPARGRFYEQYF.

This clonotype has at least ten counts. This sequence joins TRBV10-3 and TRBJ2-3; 7 bases match TRBD2. The ends lost 7 bases at V and 3 bases at J; junction bases unmatched: 4. Germline CDR1 and CDR2: ENHRY and SYGVKD. CDR3 length equals 13 residues. In DNA form, the CDR3 reads TGTGCCATCACTAGCGGACGAACAGATACGCAGTATTTT. As protein: CAITSGRTDTQYF.

At least ten counts were recorded for this clonotype. V usage is TRBV20-1 and J usage is TRBJ1-1; 8 nucleotides align to TRBD1. This CDR3 comprises 12 residues. Germline V lookup: CDR1 DFQATT, CDR2 SNEGSKA (reference sequence). The junction had 5 bases not matched to a gene; V was cut back by 5 bases and J by 6 bases. The CDR3 sequence: CSALQGDSEAFF. DNA of the CDR3: TGCAGTGCTTTACAGGGGGATTCTGAAGCTTTCTTT.

This clonotype showed up many times. The chain is built from TRBV20-1 and TRBJ2-7, with TRBD1 matching over 9 bases. The CDR3 totals 14 residues. The V and J ends lost 0 bases and 5 bases, in that order; junction bases with no gene match: 5. CDR1 and CDR2 (germline): DFQATT, SNEGSKA (reference sequence). CDR3 in DNA: TGCAGTGCTAGAGATTCACAGGGGGCTAACGAGCAGTACTTC. Amino acid sequence: CSARDSQGANEQYF.

Of note for this clonotype: Being one base from a much bigger clone, this may be a read error. CDR3 sequence (DNA): TGCAGTGCGAGTAAGACTAGCAGTCAAGAGGCCCAGTACTTC. Translation: CSASKTSSQEAQYF. The chain combines TRBV20-1 with TRBJ2-5, with TRBD2 identical over 7 bases. From germline, CDR1 is DFQATT and CDR2 SNEGSKA (reference sequence). The CDR3 contains 14 residues.

This clonotype was counted ten times or more. CDR3 region: CSATGSGQETQYF. As DNA, the CDR3 is TGCAGTGCTACCGGTAGCGGGCAAGAGACCCAGTACTTC. The gene calls are TRBV20-1 and TRBJ2-5; 7 bases agree with TRBD2. This CDR3 is built from 13 residues. The germline CDR1 and CDR2 sequences are DFQATT and SNEGSKA (reference sequence). V trimming: 4 bases; J trimming: 2 bases; junction bases outside the gene matches: 4.